A selection of T cell receptor beta chains follows, all from one sample in a study of human T cells and chemical hapten exposure. TCRdb reprocessed the 5' RACE reads via MiXCR and lists one record per CDR3 protein. The sample has under 150,000 distinct CDR3 sequences; approximately 20% are singletons. The receptor source for this set is a human donor in good health. Each CDR3 is given with its conserved first and last residue. The D gene is left open where the match is weak. Clone size is not always given. Where it is, it says once, few, many or a class for expanded clones.

abundance | j_gene | v_gene | d_gene | CDR3aa | CDR3nt
few | TRBJ1-5 | TRBV27 | - | CARVSRGRPQHF | TGTGCCAGGGTTTCCAGGGGTAGACCCCAGCATTTT
- | TRBJ2-3 | TRBV7-3 | - | CASTHRFSGQDTQYF | TGTGCCAGCACTCATCGGTTTAGTGGGCAAGATACGCAGTATTTT
few | TRBJ1-1 | TRBV28 | - | CASRHDTEAFF | TGTGCCAGCAGACACGACACTGAAGCTTTCTTT
- | TRBJ2-3 | TRBV25-1 | - | CASSEYRGVATDTQYF | TGTGCCAGCAGTGAATATAGAGGGGTAGCCACAGATACGCAGTATTTT
- | TRBJ2-1 | TRBV11-2 | - | CASSSPVRDSSYNEQFF | TGTGCCAGCAGCTCCCCCGTGCGGGACAGCTCCTACAATGAGCAGTTCTTC
- | TRBJ2-3 | TRBV12-3/TRBV12-4 | TRBD2 | CASTPAGGPADTQYF | TGTGCCAGCACCCCAGCGGGGGGGCCGGCAGATACGCAGTATTTT
- | TRBJ2-3 | TRBV19 | TRBD1 | CASTPRDSEADTQYF | TGTGCCAGTACCCCCCGGGACAGTGAGGCAGATACGCAGTATTTT
- | TRBJ2-3 | TRBV3-1 | TRBD1 | CASSLRTGGYEDTQYF | TGTGCCAGCAGCTTACGGACAGGGGGTTATGAAGATACGCAGTATTTT
- | TRBJ2-1 | TRBV12-3/TRBV12-4 | TRBD2 | CASRQVASGTSYNEQFF | TGTGCCAGCAGGCAGGTGGCTAGCGGGACTTCCTACAATGAGCAGTTCTTC
once | TRBJ1-1 | TRBV7-9 | - | CASSPVDRRTEAFF | TGTGCCAGCAGCCCAGTTGACCGTCGGACTGAAGCTTTCTTT
many | TRBJ2-1 | TRBV27 | - | CASSRGTSSYNEQFF | TGTGCCAGCAGTCGAGGGACGAGCTCCTACAATGAGCAGTTCTTC
- | TRBJ1-5 | TRBV20-1 | - | CSAFLGAGLGVQPQHF | TGCAGTGCTTTTTTGGGGGCAGGATTGGGGGTTCAGCCCCAGCATTTT
- | TRBJ1-2 | TRBV6-1 | TRBD1 | CASQRGQGLYGYTF | TGTGCCAGTCAGCGTGGACAGGGACTCTATGGCTACACCTTC
- | TRBJ2-5 | TRBV29-1 | - | CSVERLQETQYF | TGCAGCGTTGAACGCCTCCAAGAGACCCAGTACTTC
few | TRBJ1-4 | TRBV28 | - | CASSPRVANEKLFF | TGTGCCAGTAGCCCCAGGGTTGCTAATGAAAAACTGTTTTTT
- | TRBJ2-5 | TRBV20-1 | TRBD2 | CSASRLAGGRETQYF | TGCAGTGCTAGTCGACTAGCGGGGGGCCGAGAGACCCAGTACTTC
- | TRBJ2-1 | TRBV6-5 | - | CASWSPGAYEQFF | TGTGCCAGCTGGTCCCCAGGGGCGTATGAGCAGTTCTTC
- | TRBJ2-1 | TRBV6-6 | TRBD2 | CASSGIAGGRFNEQFF | TGTGCCAGCAGTGGAATAGCGGGAGGGCGTTTTAATGAGCAGTTCTTC
- | TRBJ1-5 | TRBV12-3/TRBV12-4 | - | CASSLALASRPQHF | TGTGCCAGCAGTTTAGCGCTCGCGAGTCGGCCCCAGCATTTT
- | TRBJ2-2 | TRBV3-1 | - | CASSPGKIVFTGELFF | TGTGCCAGCAGCCCTGGAAAGATAGTTTTCACCGGGGAGCTGTTTTTT
few | TRBJ2-3 | TRBV29-1 | TRBD1 | CSVHRFLGQGSTDTQYF | TGCAGCGTACACCGATTTTTAGGACAGGGATCAACAGATACGCAGTATTTT
few | TRBJ1-1 | TRBV29-1 | - | CSVSRDSMNTEAFF | TGCAGCGTCTCACGGGATAGCATGAACACTGAAGCTTTCTTT
- | TRBJ2-1 | TRBV28 | TRBD1 | CAIRTGGSEQFF | TGTGCCATCAGGACAGGGGGAAGTGAGCAGTTCTTC
few | TRBJ2-5 | TRBV20-1 | - | CSARDLGLPQETQYF | TGCAGTGCTAGAGACTTAGGGCTACCCCAAGAGACCCAGTACTTC
few | TRBJ2-3 | TRBV20-1 | - | CSAAPSGTDTQYF | TGCAGTGCTGCTCCTAGCGGCACAGATACGCAGTATTTT
many | TRBJ1-3 | TRBV27 | TRBD1 | CASSYRPPGQGAENTIYF | TGTGCCAGCAGTTACCGCCCCCCGGGACAGGGGGCCGAAAACACCATATATTTT
few | TRBJ2-1 | TRBV2 | - | CASMDSGSSYNEQFF | TGTGCCAGCATGGATTCGGGAAGCTCCTACAATGAGCAGTTCTTC
- | TRBJ1-1 | TRBV21-1 | - | CASSIHMSRAFF | TGTGCCAGCAGCATCCACATGTCGCGAGCTTTCTTT
few | TRBJ2-1 | TRBV28 | TRBD2 | CASSSLVGLAGGPKEQFF | TGTGCCAGCAGTTCCCTAGTGGGACTAGCGGGAGGCCCTAAAGAGCAGTTCTTC